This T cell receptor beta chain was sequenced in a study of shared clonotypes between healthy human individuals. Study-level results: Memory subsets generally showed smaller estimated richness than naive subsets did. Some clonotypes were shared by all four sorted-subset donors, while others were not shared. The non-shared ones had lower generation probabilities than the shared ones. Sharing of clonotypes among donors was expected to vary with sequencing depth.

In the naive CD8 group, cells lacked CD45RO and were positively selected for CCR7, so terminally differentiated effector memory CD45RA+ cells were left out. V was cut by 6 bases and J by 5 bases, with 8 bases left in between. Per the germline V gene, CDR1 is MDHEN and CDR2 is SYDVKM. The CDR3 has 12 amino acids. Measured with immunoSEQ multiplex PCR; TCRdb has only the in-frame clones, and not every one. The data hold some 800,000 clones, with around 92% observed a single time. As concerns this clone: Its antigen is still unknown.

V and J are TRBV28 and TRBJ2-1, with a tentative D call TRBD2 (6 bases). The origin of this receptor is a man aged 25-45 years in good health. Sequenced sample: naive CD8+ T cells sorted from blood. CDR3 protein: CASSGGNNEQFF. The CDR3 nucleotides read TGTGCCAGCAGCGGAGGGAACAATGAGCAGTTCTTC.